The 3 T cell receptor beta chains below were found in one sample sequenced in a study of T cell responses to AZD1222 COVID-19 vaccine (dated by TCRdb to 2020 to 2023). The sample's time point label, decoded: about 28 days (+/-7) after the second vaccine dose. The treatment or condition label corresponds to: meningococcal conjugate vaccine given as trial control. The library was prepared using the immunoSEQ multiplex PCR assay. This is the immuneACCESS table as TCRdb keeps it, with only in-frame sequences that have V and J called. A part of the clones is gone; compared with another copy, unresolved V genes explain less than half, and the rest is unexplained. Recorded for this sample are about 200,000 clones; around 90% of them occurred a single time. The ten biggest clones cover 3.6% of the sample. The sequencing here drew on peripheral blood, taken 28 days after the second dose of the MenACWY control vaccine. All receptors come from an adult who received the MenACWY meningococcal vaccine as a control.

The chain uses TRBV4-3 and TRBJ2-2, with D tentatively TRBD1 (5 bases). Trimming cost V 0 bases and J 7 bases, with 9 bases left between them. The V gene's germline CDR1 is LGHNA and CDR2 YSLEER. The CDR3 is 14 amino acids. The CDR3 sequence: CASSQDPRDGELFF. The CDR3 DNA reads TGCGCCAGCAGCCAAGACCCCAGGGACGGGGAGCTGTTTTTT.

CDR3 bases: TGTGCCAGCAGCCCCGGGACAGGTTTCGCTGGAAACACCATATATTTT. Its protein is CASSPGTGFAGNTIYF. The V gene is TRBV9, the J gene TRBJ1-3; TRBD1 aligns across 8 bases. The V and J ends lost 4 bases and 2 bases, in that order; junction bases with no gene match: 8. The CDR3 totals 16 residues. Per the germline V gene, CDR1 is SGDLS and CDR2 is YYNGEE.

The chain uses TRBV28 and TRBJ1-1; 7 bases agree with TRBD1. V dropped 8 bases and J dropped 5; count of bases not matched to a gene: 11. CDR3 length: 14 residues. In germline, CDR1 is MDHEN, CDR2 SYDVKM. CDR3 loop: CASGRRGLGTEAFF. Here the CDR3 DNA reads TGTGCCAGCGGTAGGAGGGGGCTGGGAACTGAAGCTTTCTTT.